The present T cell receptor (beta chain) was sequenced within a study of blood T cell repertoires in COVID-19. Study-level information: The United States, Italy and Spain were the sources of the acute and convalescent COVID-19 samples. T cells, B-cell-depleted T cells, or PBMCs supplied cDNA or gDNA.

Authors' data handling: Quantification of nucleated cells was approximated via reference gene primer amplification. Clones were read by immunoSEQ multiplex PCR, and TCRdb kept only the in-frame ones, dropping some. V, J and clone size derive from that table, while D and trimming were established from the DNA sequence. The table has 100,000 to 120,000 clones, roughly 87% seen once. This TCR was recovered from a man aged 50 to 60 with acute or convalescent COVID-19. The sequencing sample was made of peripheral blood.

The CDR3 protein is CASSLTGDLGNTEAFF. In DNA, the CDR3 is TGTGCCAGCAGCTTAACAGGGGACCTCGGGAACACTGAAGCTTTCTTT. The V call is TRBV11-2, the J call TRBJ1-1, with 7 bases that match TRBD1. This CDR3 has 16 amino acids. Unmatched junction bases numbered 7, after V lost 2 bases and J lost 1 base. The V gene's germline CDR1 is SGHAT and CDR2 FQNNGV.